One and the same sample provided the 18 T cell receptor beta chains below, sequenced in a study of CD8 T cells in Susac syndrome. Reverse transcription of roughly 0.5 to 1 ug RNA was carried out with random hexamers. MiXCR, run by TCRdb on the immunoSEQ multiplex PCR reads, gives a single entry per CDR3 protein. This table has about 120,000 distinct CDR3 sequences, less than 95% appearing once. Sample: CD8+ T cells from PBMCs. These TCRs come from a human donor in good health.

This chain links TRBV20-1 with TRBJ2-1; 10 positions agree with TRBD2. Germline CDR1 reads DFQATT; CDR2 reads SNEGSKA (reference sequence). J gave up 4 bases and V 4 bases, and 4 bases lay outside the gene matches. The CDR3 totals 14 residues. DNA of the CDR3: TGCAGTGCTAAATCTAGCGGGAGTTACAATGAGCAGTTCTTC. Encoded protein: CSAKSSGSYNEQFF.

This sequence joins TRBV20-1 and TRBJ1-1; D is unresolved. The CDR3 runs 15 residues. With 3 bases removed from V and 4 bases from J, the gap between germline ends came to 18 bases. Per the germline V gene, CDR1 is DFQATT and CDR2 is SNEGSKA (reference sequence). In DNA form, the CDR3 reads TGCAGTGCTAGGGACGGGCTGTTGCTTGGCACTGAAGCTTTCTTT. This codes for CSARDGLLLGTEAFF.

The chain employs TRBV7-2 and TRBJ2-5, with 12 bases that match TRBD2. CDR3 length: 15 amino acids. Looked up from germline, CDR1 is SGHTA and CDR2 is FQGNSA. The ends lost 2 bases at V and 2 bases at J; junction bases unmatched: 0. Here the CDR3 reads CASSLLAGGQETQYF. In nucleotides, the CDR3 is TGTGCCAGCAGCTTACTAGCGGGAGGGCAAGAGACCCAGTACTTC.

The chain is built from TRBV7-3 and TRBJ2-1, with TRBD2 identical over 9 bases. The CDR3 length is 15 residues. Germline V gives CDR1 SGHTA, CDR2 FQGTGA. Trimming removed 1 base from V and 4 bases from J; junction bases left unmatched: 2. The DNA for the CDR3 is TGTGCCAGCAGCTTAAGTCTAGCGGGATACAATGAGCAGTTCTTC. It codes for CASSLSLAGYNEQFF.

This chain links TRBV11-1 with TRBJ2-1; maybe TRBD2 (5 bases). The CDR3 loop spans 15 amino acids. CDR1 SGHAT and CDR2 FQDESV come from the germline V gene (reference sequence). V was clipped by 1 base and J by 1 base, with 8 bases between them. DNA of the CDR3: TGTGCCAGCAGCTTAGTACGGGATTCCTACAATGAGCAGTTCTTC. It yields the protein CASSLVRDSYNEQFF. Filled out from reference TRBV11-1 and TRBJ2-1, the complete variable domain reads EAEVAQSPRYKITEKSQAVAFWCDPISGHATLYWYRQILGQGPELLVQFQDESVVDDSQLPKDRFSAERLKGVDSTLKIQPAELGDSAMYLCASSLVRDSYNEQFFGPGTRLTVL.

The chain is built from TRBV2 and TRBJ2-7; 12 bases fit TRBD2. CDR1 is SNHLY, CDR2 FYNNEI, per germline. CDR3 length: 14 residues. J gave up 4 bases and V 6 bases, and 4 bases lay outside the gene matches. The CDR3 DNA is TGTGCCAGCAGCGAGACTAGCGGGGGTTACGAGCAGTACTTC. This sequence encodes CASSETSGGYEQYF.

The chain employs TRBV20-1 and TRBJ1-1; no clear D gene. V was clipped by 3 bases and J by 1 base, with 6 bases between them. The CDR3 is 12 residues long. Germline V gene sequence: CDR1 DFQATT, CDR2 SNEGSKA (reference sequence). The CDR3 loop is CSARQTNTEAFF. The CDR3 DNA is TGCAGTGCTAGGCAGACGAACACTGAAGCTTTCTTT.

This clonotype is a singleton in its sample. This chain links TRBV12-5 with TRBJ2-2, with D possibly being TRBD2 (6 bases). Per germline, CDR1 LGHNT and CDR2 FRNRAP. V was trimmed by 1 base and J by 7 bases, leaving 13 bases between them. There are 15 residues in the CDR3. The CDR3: CASGLAVSGHGELFF. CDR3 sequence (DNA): TGTGCTAGTGGTTTGGCCGTTAGCGGCCACGGGGAGCTGTTTTTT.

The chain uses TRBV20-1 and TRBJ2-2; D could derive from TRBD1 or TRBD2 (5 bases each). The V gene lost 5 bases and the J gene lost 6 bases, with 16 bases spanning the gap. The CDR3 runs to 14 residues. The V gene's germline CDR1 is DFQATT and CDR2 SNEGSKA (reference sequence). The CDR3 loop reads CSAFRDGVPGELFF. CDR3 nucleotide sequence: TGCAGTGCTTTCCGGGACGGGGTCCCCGGGGAGCTGTTTTTT.

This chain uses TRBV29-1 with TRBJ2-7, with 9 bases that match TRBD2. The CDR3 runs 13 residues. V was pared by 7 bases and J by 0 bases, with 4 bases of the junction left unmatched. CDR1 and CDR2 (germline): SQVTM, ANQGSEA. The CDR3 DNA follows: TGCAGCGCCCGCGGGGGGGACTCCTACGAGCAGTACTTC. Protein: CSARGGDSYEQYF.

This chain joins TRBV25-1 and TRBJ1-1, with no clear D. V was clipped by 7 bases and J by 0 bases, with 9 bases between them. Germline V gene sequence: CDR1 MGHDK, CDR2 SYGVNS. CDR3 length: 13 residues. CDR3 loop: CASTPSVNTEAFF. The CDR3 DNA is TGTGCCAGCACCCCCTCGGTGAACACTGAAGCTTTCTTT.

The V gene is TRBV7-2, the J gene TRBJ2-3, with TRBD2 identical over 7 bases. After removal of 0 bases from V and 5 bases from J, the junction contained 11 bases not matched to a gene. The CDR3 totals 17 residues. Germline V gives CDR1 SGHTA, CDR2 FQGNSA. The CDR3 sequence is CASSLAFGTIPRDTQYF. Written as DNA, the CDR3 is TGTGCCAGCAGCTTAGCGTTTGGGACTATTCCTCGAGATACGCAGTATTTT.

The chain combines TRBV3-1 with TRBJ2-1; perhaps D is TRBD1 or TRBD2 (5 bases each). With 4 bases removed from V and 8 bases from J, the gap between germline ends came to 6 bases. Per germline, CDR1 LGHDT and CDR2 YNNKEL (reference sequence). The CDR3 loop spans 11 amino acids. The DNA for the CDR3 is TGTGCCAGCAGCCCGGGACATGAGCAGTTCTTC. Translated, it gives CASSPGHEQFF.

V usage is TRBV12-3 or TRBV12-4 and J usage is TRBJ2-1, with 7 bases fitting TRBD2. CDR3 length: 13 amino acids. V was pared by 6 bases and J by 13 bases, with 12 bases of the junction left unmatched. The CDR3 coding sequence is TGTGCCAGCAGACCTACTAGCGAACTTTTTCAGTTCTTC. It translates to CASRPTSELFQFF.

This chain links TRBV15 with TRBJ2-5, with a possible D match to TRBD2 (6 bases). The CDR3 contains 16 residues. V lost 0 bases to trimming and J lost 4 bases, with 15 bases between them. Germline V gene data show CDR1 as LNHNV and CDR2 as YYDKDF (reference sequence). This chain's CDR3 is CATSREAGIEGETQYF. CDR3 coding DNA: TGTGCCACCAGCAGAGAGGCGGGGATTGAGGGAGAGACCCAGTACTTC.

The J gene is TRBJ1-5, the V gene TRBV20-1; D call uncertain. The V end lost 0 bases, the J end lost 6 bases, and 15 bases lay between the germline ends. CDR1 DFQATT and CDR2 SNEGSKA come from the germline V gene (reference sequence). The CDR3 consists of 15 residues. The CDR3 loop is CSARDPNLSGQPQHF. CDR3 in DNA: TGCAGTGCTAGAGATCCCAACCTCAGTGGTCAGCCCCAGCATTTT.

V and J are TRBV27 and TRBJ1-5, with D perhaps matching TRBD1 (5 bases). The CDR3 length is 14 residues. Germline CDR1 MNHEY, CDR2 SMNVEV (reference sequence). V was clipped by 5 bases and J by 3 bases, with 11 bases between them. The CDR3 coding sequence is TGTGCCAGCAGTCCTGGGACTGTCAATCAGCCCCAGCATTTT. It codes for CASSPGTVNQPQHF.

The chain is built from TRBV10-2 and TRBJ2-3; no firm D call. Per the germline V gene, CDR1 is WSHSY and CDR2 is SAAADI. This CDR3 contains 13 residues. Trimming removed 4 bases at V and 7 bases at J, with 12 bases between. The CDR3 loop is CASSGANSNTQYF. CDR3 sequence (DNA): TGCGCCAGCAGTGGTGCCAACTCAAATACGCAGTATTTT.